This TCR beta chain comes out of a study of T cell changes during pregnancy in multiple sclerosis. Here immunoSEQ multiplex PCR was the method, and the copy in TCRdb shows in-frame clones only, minus some. The repertoire holds 60,000 to 85,000 clones, with 92% as singletons. CDR3 size: 17 residues. The germline gives CDR1 MNHNS, CDR2 SASEGT. V lost 4 bases, J lost 6 bases, and 11 bases stayed unmatched. This TCR came from a female donor in good health, enrolled as a control in a pregnancy study. The sequenced sample was peripheral blood, obtained after pregnancy. The gene calls are TRBV6-1 and TRBJ1-4, with TRBD1 matching over 10 bases. DNA of the CDR3: TGTGCCAGCAGTGCGTACGACAGGGGGCTTAAATATGAAAAACTGTTTTTT. Encoded protein: CASSAYDRGLKYEKLFF.